This is a list of T cell receptor beta chains from one sample in a study of a mutant IDH1 vaccine in newly diagnosed glioma. Using immunoSEQ multiplex PCR, the repertoire was profiled, and TCRdb retains in-frame clones only, with some absent. The sample yields tens of thousands of clones, approximately 80% seen once. The sample in question was PBMCs, obtained from a glioma patient treated with radiotherapy, temozolomide or both. The receptors originated from a man aged 25-40 years with glioma. CDR3s include the opening cysteine and the closing phenylalanine or tryptophan. The D gene is left open where the match is weak. Only some rows state a clone size, as once, few, many or a class for expanded clones.

cdr3_nt cdr3_aa v_call d_call j_call clone_size
TGTGCCAGCAGCTTAGCGGAATACGGCTACGAGCAGTACTTC CASSLAEYGYEQYF TRBV7-2 - TRBJ2-7 -
TGTGCCAGTAGCCTTCGGGGTTCCGGGGAGCTGTTTTTT CASSLRGSGELFF TRBV19 - TRBJ2-2 -
TGTGCCAGCAGTCCGGACCGAGCGAACACTGAAGCTTTCTTT CASSPDRANTEAFF TRBV2 - TRBJ1-1 -
TGTGCCACCAGCAGACCGTTAGGGGGCAGCTCCTACGAGCAGTACTTC CATSRPLGGSSYEQYF TRBV15 TRBD1 TRBJ2-7 -
TGTGCCAGCAGTTACGCCCCTGAGGGGTACGAGCAGTACTTC CASSYAPEGYEQYF TRBV6-6 - TRBJ2-7 -
TGTGCCACCAGCAGAGATCTAGTGTCTAGCGGGGCAGAGACCCAGTACTTC CATSRDLVSSGAETQYF TRBV15 TRBD2 TRBJ2-5 -
TGCGCCAGCAGCTTGATTGGGGGACTCGGAAATTCACCCCTCCACTTT CASSLIGGLGNSPLHF TRBV5-1 - TRBJ1-6 -
TGTGCCAGCAGTGAAGGCAACACTGAAGCTTTCTTT CASSEGNTEAFF TRBV6-1 - TRBJ1-1 -
TGTGCCAGCTGGGAGGTAGTCGACAGTTACACCTTC CASWEVVDSYTF TRBV6-1 - TRBJ1-2 -
TGTGCCTGGAGCGGCAGGGTTGACCACGAGCAGTACTTC CAWSGRVDHEQYF TRBV30 - TRBJ2-7 -
TGTGCCAGCAGCCCGTCCGGGTTAAAGGATACGCAGTATTTT CASSPSGLKDTQYF TRBV14 - TRBJ2-3 -
TGCGCCAGCAGCCACGGTGGGTCTGGCTACACCTTC CASSHGGSGYTF TRBV4-1 - TRBJ1-2 -
TGTGCCAGCAGCCAGGGGTCAAGGCGGCAAGAGACCCAGTACTTC CASSQGSRRQETQYF TRBV14 - TRBJ2-5 -
TGTGCCAGCAGCTTACCACAGGTGGAGACCCAGTACTTC CASSLPQVETQYF TRBV7-2 - TRBJ2-5 -
TGTGCCAGCAGGATGGGGGTTGAGCAGTTCTTC CASRMGVEQFF TRBV7-9 - TRBJ2-1 -
TGTGCCAGCAGCCCCCGAGTCTGGCGCCGTGAAAAACTGTTTTTT CASSPRVWRREKLFF TRBV7-6 - TRBJ1-4 -
TGTGCCAGCATTTACAGGAGGGGCACCGGGGAGCTGTTTTTT CASIYRRGTGELFF TRBV6-5 - TRBJ2-2 few
TGTGCCAGCAGCTTAGTCACAGGGGGCACTGAAGCTTTCTTT CASSLVTGGTEAFF TRBV11-2 TRBD1 TRBJ1-1 -
TGTGCCAGCAGCTTCGAGGGCCATGCCCATGAGCAGTTCTTC CASSFEGHAHEQFF TRBV5-4 - TRBJ2-1 -
TGCAGCGTTAACAGGGATCGTACTGAAGCTTTCTTT CSVNRDRTEAFF TRBV29-1 - TRBJ1-1 -
TGCGCCAGCAGCGAGGTCGGTGGACAGGGAGCCGGGGAGCTGTTTTTT CASSEVGGQGAGELFF TRBV5-1 TRBD1 TRBJ2-2 -
TGTGCCAGTAGTGTCCGGGACGAACCTCCTAACTATGGCTACACCTTC CASSVRDEPPNYGYTF TRBV19 - TRBJ1-2 -